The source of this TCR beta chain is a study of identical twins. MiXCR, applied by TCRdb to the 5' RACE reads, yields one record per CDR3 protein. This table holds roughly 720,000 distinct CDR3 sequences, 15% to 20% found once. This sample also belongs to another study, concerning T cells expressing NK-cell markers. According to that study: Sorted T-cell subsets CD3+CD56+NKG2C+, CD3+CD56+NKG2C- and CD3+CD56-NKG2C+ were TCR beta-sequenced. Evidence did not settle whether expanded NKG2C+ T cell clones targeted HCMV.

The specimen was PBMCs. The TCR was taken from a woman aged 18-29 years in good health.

The CDR3 nucleotides read TGCAGTGCTAGAGTCACGGCCGGTCCCTACGAGCAGTACTTC. It encodes CSARVTAGPYEQYF. This rearrangement joins TRBV20-1 to TRBJ2-7, with D uncertain. In germline, CDR1 is DFQATT, CDR2 SNEGSKA (reference sequence). The V end was cut by 1 base, the J end by 2 bases, with 12 bases between. The length of the CDR3 is 14 residues.